The clone carrying this T cell receptor (beta chain) was counted a few times. The antigen remains unidentified. CDR1 and CDR2 from the germline V gene are SGHRS and YFSETQ. The ends were cut back, 0 bases at V and 0 bases at J, with 10 bases in the middle. CDR3 length equals 15 residues. Cell sorting via CD45RO/CCR7/CD25/CD127/CD95/CD27 was performed to obtain CD4+ naive, central memory, regulatory and stem cell-like memory cells. The sample is drawn from a study of beta chain features in type 1 diabetes. Study observations and caveats: Shortening of TCRB CDR3s, moderate but significant, appeared in all four CD4+ subsets of Type 1 diabetes patients.

TCRB transcripts that were expressed got sequenced, as all of the isolated RNA had been reverse transcribed. Repertoires were generated with immunoSEQ multiplex PCR, while TCRdb's copy carries only in-frame clones and drops some. The data contain approximately 260,000 clones, around 22% of them singletons. The receptor comes from a woman in her 30s with type 1 diabetes. V is TRBV5-1 and J is TRBJ2-7; D possibly corresponds to TRBD2 (5 bases). The specimen was naive CD4+ T cells from blood. The CDR3 DNA is TGCGCCAGCAGCTTGGGTCCGGGATACTCCTACGAGCAGTACTTC. The encoded protein is CASSLGPGYSYEQYF.